This TCR beta chain was captured by sequencing in a study of T cell responses to AZD1222 COVID-19 vaccine. Germline CDR1 and CDR2: MRHNA and SNTAGT. This CDR3 contains 16 residues. The V gene end was trimmed by 3 bases and the J gene end by 0 bases; junction bases not matched to a gene: 5. This table comes from immunoSEQ multiplex PCR, and its TCRdb copy is limited to in-frame clones, with some not included. The sample contains about 140,000 clones, 90% of which appear only once. This TCR was recovered from an adult in good health. This rearrangement joins TRBV6-4 to TRBJ2-7; 10 nucleotides match TRBD2. The sequencing here drew on peripheral blood, taken on day 0 of AZD1222 vaccination. The CDR3, as DNA: TGTGCCAGCAGTGAAACCCGGACTAGCGGCTCCTACGAGCAGTACTTC. Protein: CASSETRTSGSYEQYF.